These 15 T cell receptor beta chains share one sample of origin, sequenced in a study of cytomegalovirus exposure and HLA in healthy donors. It was with 60 Vbeta and 13 Jbeta primers that the PCR ran. Clones were sequenced by immunoSEQ multiplex PCR, and TCRdb holds only the in-frame ones, with some missing. The data show approximately 90,000 clones, roughly three fifths seen once. Sequences were obtained from PBMCs. These receptors originate from a woman younger than 45 in good health and CMV-seronegative.

The sample holds a few counts of this clone. This CDR3 reads CASTHANRAGELFF. The CDR3 nucleotides are TGTGCCAGTACCCACGCGAACAGGGCCGGGGAGCTGTTTTTT. The rearrangement joins TRBV19 to TRBJ2-2; a possible D gene is TRBD1 (6 bases). V lost 7 bases and J lost 6, with 15 bases in between. The CDR3 loop spans 14 amino acids. Germline CDR1 and CDR2: LNHDA and SQIVND (reference sequence).

The chain links TRBV5-1 to TRBJ2-1, with a weak D call TRBD2 (6 bases). CDR3 length equals 16 residues. CDR1 and CDR2 from the germline V gene are SGHRS and YFSETQ. Trimming shortened V by 1 base and J by 4 bases, and 15 bases separated the two germline ends. CDR3 region: CASSLSSAPIYNEQFF. The DNA for the CDR3 is TGCGCCAGCAGCTTGTCTAGCGCCCCAATTTACAATGAGCAGTTCTTC.

The genes are TRBV19 and TRBJ2-5, with D tentatively TRBD2 (6 bases). The V and J ends lost 4 bases and 5 bases respectively, with 17 bases between them. The CDR3 covers 15 residues. In germline, CDR1 is LNHDA, CDR2 SQIVND (reference sequence). The CDR3 nucleotides are TGTGCCAGTAGTACCGGGAGCCTTGGTGGGGAGACCCAGTACTTC. Its protein is CASSTGSLGGETQYF.

The CDR3 sequence is CASSWPSSYSYEQYF. The CDR3 DNA sequence: TGTGCCAGCAGTTGGCCTAGCAGTTACTCCTACGAGCAGTACTTC. This chain uses TRBV28 with TRBJ2-7; possible D gene TRBD2, 5 bases. Trimming removed 4 bases at V and 0 bases at J, with 13 bases between. This CDR3 is built from 15 residues. The germline V gene encodes CDR1 MDHEN and CDR2 SYDVKM.

J is TRBJ2-2 and V is TRBV29-1; 10 bases are a match to TRBD2. This CDR3 is 14 amino acids long. From germline, CDR1 is SQVTM and CDR2 ANQGSEA. V was clipped by 4 bases and J by 2 bases; unmatched bases: 1. CDR3 coding DNA: TGCAGCGTTGTACTAGCGGGAAACACCGGGGAGCTGTTTTTT. Protein product: CSVVLAGNTGELFF.

The chain's CDR3 is CASIPPSGSSDTQYF. CDR3 in DNA: TGCGCCAGCATCCCCCCTAGCGGGAGCTCAGATACGCAGTATTTT. V usage is TRBV5-1 and J usage is TRBJ2-3; 10 bases map to TRBD2. There are 15 residues in the CDR3. Germline assignment: CDR1 SGHRS and CDR2 YFSETQ. Trimming removed 6 bases from V and 4 bases from J; junction bases left unmatched: 8. Drawing the rest from reference TRBV5-1 and TRBJ2-3, the complete variable domain is KAGVTQTPRYLIKTRGQQVTLSCSPISGHRSVSWYQQTPGQGLQFLFEYFSETQRNKGNFPGRFSGRQFSNSRSEMNVSTLELGDSALYLCASIPPSGSSDTQYFGPGTRLTVL.

The chain combines TRBV6-1 with TRBJ2-3, with D perhaps matching TRBD1 (6 bases). There are 15 residues in the CDR3. V shed 6 bases and J shed 0 bases, with 13 bases lying between them. Germline assignment: CDR1 MNHNS and CDR2 SASEGT. The CDR3 region has the DNA TGTGCCAGCAGCCGTGGACAGCCTAGCACAGATACGCAGTATTTT. Encoded protein: CASSRGQPSTDTQYF.

In this sample, this clone turned up once. This chain links TRBV7-9 with TRBJ2-1, with unresolved D. CDR1 is SEHNR, CDR2 FQNEAQ, per germline (reference sequence). V was clipped by 5 bases and J by 7 bases, with 9 bases between them. This CDR3 has 12 residues. CDR3 sequence: CASSVTFNEQFF. CDR3 in DNA: TGTGCCAGCAGCGTAACTTTTAATGAGCAGTTCTTC.

A remark on this clone: Relative to the germline gene, one junction end is altered; a read error may explain this. The chain joins TRBV28 to TRBJ2-7; TRBD2 agrees at 7 bases. CDR1 is MDHEN, CDR2 SYDVKM, per germline. The CDR3 has 14 amino acids. The DNA of the CDR3 is TGTGCCAGCACTTTAGCGGGTTCCTCCTACGAGCAGTACTTC. Translating it yields CASTLAGSSYEQYF.

This clone has only a few counts. V and J are TRBV5-1 and TRBJ2-3; 8 bases are a match to TRBD2. Germline CDR1 SGHRS, CDR2 YFSETQ. Trimming at V came to 5 bases and at J to 1 base, leaving 12 bases not matched to a gene. There are 17 residues in the CDR3. CDR3 loop: CASRRALRAGGTDTQYF. CDR3 coding DNA: TGCGCCAGCAGGAGGGCACTACGAGCGGGGGGCACAGATACGCAGTATTTT.

J is TRBJ1-6 and V is TRBV19; TRBD1 might be the D (5 bases). This CDR3 has 15 amino acids. Germline lookup yields CDR1 LNHDA and CDR2 SQIVND (reference sequence). Between the trimmed V and J ends, which lost 8 bases and 6 bases, there was a span of 17 bases. The CDR3 loop is CASDPFGGGNSPLHF. Here the CDR3 DNA reads TGTGCCAGTGACCCTTTCGGGGGGGGTAATTCACCCCTCCACTTT.

At least ten counts were recorded for this clone. The rearrangement links TRBV5-1 to TRBJ1-5; D is uncertain. V was clipped by 1 base and J by 0 bases, with 5 bases between them. Germline lookup yields CDR1 SGHRS and CDR2 YFSETQ. The length of the CDR3 is 14 residues. In DNA form, the CDR3 reads TGCGCCAGCAGCTTGTTCGGTAGCAATCAGCCCCAGCATTTT. Translation gives CASSLFGSNQPQHF.

This chain links TRBV27 with TRBJ2-2; no firm D call. Between the trimmed V and J ends, which lost 8 bases and 7 bases, there was a span of 14 bases. The length of the CDR3 is 13 residues. The germline V gene encodes CDR1 MNHEY and CDR2 SMNVEV (reference sequence). CDR3 bases: TGTGCCAGCGGGTCCTCACAGCACGGGGAGCTGTTTTTT. Protein sequence: CASGSSQHGELFF.

V is TRBV5-1 and J is TRBJ1-3; 7 nucleotides align to TRBD1. This CDR3 has 15 residues. From germline, CDR1 is SGHRS and CDR2 YFSETQ. The V gene end was trimmed by 0 bases and the J gene end by 7 bases; junction bases not matched to a gene: 7. This chain's CDR3 is CASSLVGQLGNTIYF. CDR3 nucleotide sequence: TGCGCCAGCAGCTTGGTGGGACAGCTCGGGAACACCATATATTTT.

The rearrangement joins TRBV6-5 to TRBJ1-3, with 8 bases matching TRBD1. Per germline, CDR1 MNHEY and CDR2 SVGAGI. The V gene end was trimmed by 6 bases and the J gene end by 4 bases; junction bases not matched to a gene: 8. The length of the CDR3 is 15 residues. CDR3 loop: CASRRSTGAGNTIYF. The DNA for the CDR3 is TGTGCCAGCAGACGCTCGACAGGGGCAGGAAACACCATATATTTT.